One and the same sample provided the 31 T cell receptor beta chains below, sequenced in a study of T cells after yellow fever vaccination. TCRdb re-analysed the 5' RACE reads in MiXCR, keeping a single row per CDR3 protein. This sample carries approximately 90,000 distinct CDR3 sequences, under 6.5% of them seen once, and the ten largest clones take roughly 41%. The sequences come from CD8+ T cells sorted from PBMCs, collected 10 days after the yellow fever booster vaccination. Receptors originate from a man aged 18 to 29 who received the YFV17D yellow fever vaccine.

The rearrangement uses TRBV4-1 and TRBJ2-5, with TRBD2 as a possible D gene (6 bases). Deletions cut 1 base from V and 5 bases from J, with 14 bases between. The CDR3 covers 15 residues. The germline CDR1 and CDR2 sequences are MGHRA and YSYEKL. CDR3 in amino acids: CASSQGIRAGETQYF. The CDR3, as DNA: TGCGCCAGCAGCCAAGGGATAAGGGCGGGGGAGACCCAGTACTTC.

V usage is TRBV7-8 and J usage is TRBJ1-2; a possible D gene is TRBD1 (5 bases). Per germline, CDR1 SGHVS and CDR2 FQNEAQ. Trimming left V 5 bases short and J 5 bases short, with 21 bases between. The CDR3 length is 16 residues. CDR3 residues: CASSRNPGGRGYGYTF. CDR3 sequence (DNA): TGTGCCAGCAGCCGAAATCCCGGGGGAAGGGGTTATGGCTACACCTTC.

This clonotype is deemed medium-sized. The CDR3 DNA reads as TGTGCCACTTCACCGAGAGCGGGGGCTGCAGATACGCAGTATTTT. It translates to CATSPRAGAADTQYF. The rearrangement uses TRBV24-1 and TRBJ2-3; 8 bases are shared with TRBD2. Germline V gene sequence: CDR1 KGHDR, CDR2 SFDVKD. Losses at the gene ends were 10 bases for V and 4 bases for J; bases not matched to a gene: 12. The CDR3 runs to 15 residues.

The V gene is TRBV30, the J gene TRBJ2-3, with 11 nucleotides matching TRBD2. The CDR3 extends over 15 amino acids. Germline-derived CDR1 and CDR2 are GTSNPN and SVGIG (reference sequence). The ends lost 2 bases at V and 2 bases at J; junction bases unmatched: 3. The CDR3 spells CAWSQTSGNTDTQYF. Here the CDR3 DNA reads TGTGCCTGGAGTCAGACTAGCGGGAACACAGATACGCAGTATTTT.

At least ten counts were recorded for this clonotype. The J gene is TRBJ2-2, the V gene TRBV7-2; TRBD2 matches 8 bases. This CDR3 has 15 amino acids. Losses at the gene ends were 7 bases for V and 9 bases for J; bases not matched to a gene: 13. CDR1 is SGHTA, CDR2 FQGNSA, per germline. The CDR3 spells CASTEGTRGFWELFF. The CDR3 DNA reads TGTGCCAGCACCGAGGGGACTAGAGGCTTTTGGGAGCTGTTTTTT.

The chain is built from TRBV4-3 and TRBJ2-3, with D maybe TRBD2 (6 bases). CDR1 is LGHNA, CDR2 YSLEER, per germline. Trimming removed 3 bases at V and 2 bases at J, with 15 bases between. The CDR3 contains 16 residues. CDR3 bases: TGCGCCAGCAGCCATTGCGTCGGGGGTAACACAGATACGCAGTATTTT. Its protein is CASSHCVGGNTDTQYF.

V and J are TRBV7-2 and TRBJ1-1, with TRBD1 matching 9 bases. V lost 1 base to trimming and J lost 2 bases; unmatched junction nucleotides: 11. CDR3 size: 18 residues. CDR1 is SGHTA and CDR2 is FQGNSA in the germline V gene. The CDR3 reads CASSLEGQGMFGNTEAFF. The CDR3 nucleotides read TGTGCCAGCAGCTTAGAGGGACAGGGTATGTTCGGAAACACTGAAGCTTTCTTT.

The V call is TRBV9, the J call TRBJ2-1; 9 positions agree with TRBD2. J was trimmed by 8 bases and V by 4 bases; bases with no gene match: 16. Germline CDR1 is SGDLS and CDR2 is YYNGEE. CDR3 size: 17 residues. CDR3 DNA sequence: TGTGCCAGCAGCCTCGGTTGGGCTAGCGGGACCGGAGATGAGCAGTTCTTC. It encodes CASSLGWASGTGDEQFF.

This clonotype was detected a few times. The chain couples TRBV7-6 to TRBJ2-1; weak D call: TRBD2 (7 bases). Between the trimmed V and J ends, which lost 1 base and 8 bases, there was a span of 15 bases. Looked up from germline, CDR1 is SGHVS and CDR2 is FNYEAQ. CDR3 size: 15 residues. CDR3 residues: CASSLGGGASDEQFF. The CDR3 nucleotides are TGTGCCAGCAGCTTAGGAGGGGGGGCCTCGGATGAGCAGTTCTTC.

This clonotype was detected only a few times. The chain joins TRBV27 to TRBJ2-1; 9 nucleotides line up with TRBD1. V shed 3 bases, J shed 10 bases, and the junction held 4 bases outside the gene matches. CDR1 and CDR2 (germline): MNHEY, SMNVEV (reference sequence). The CDR3 is 13 residues long. The CDR3 spells CASSFTGTGEQFF. The CDR3 DNA follows: TGTGCCAGCAGTTTCACCGGGACAGGGGAGCAGTTCTTC.

This chain joins TRBV7-9 and TRBJ2-5; D may match TRBD1 or TRBD2 (5 bases each). V lost 5 bases, J lost 9 bases, and 19 bases lay in between. The germline V gene encodes CDR1 SEHNR and CDR2 FQNEAQ (reference sequence). This CDR3 contains 14 residues. Here the CDR3 reads CASSPMGESWAQYF. The CDR3 bases are TGTGCCAGCAGCCCAATGGGGGAGTCCTGGGCCCAGTACTTC.

This clonotype was counted only a few times. The chain joins TRBV7-6 to TRBJ2-1; 7 bases line up with TRBD2. Per germline, CDR1 SGHVS and CDR2 FNYEAQ. The CDR3 loop spans 16 amino acids. Trimming cost V 0 bases and J 5 bases; bases outside gene matches: 7. CDR3 bases: TGTGCCAGCAGCTTAGCGCGGGCGGGGGTAGACAATGAGCAGTTCTTC. It translates to CASSLARAGVDNEQFF. Based on the CDR3 plus reference TRBV7-6 and TRBJ2-1, the full variable domain is GAGVSQSPRYKVTKRGQDVALRCDPISGHVSLYWYRQALGQGPEFLTYFNYEAQQDKSGLPNDRFSAERPEGSISTLTIQRTEQRDSAMYRCASSLARAGVDNEQFFGPGTRLTVL.

The chain is built from TRBV5-4 and TRBJ2-1; TRBD2 matches 9 bases. The V and J ends lost 4 bases and 8 bases, in that order; junction bases with no gene match: 13. The V gene's germline CDR1 is SGHNT and CDR2 YYREEE (reference sequence). There are 16 residues in the CDR3. CDR3 residues: CASSILGRGGDDEQFF. CDR3 in DNA: TGTGCCAGCAGCATCCTGGGGCGCGGGGGGGATGATGAGCAGTTCTTC.

This clonotype was recorded a few times. The chain has TRBV29-1 and TRBJ1-2, with 10 positions matching TRBD1. V lost 5 bases, J lost 5 bases, and 5 bases stayed unmatched. Germline loops: CDR1 SQVTM, CDR2 ANQGSEA. CDR3 length: 13 amino acids. CDR3 loop: CSVKDRGEYGYTF. The CDR3 DNA reads TGCAGCGTTAAGGACAGGGGGGAATATGGCTACACCTTC.

V is TRBV12-3 or TRBV12-4 and J is TRBJ2-5; D is possibly TRBD1 or TRBD2 (5 bases each). The V gene lost 3 bases and the J gene lost 2 bases, with 10 bases spanning the gap. This CDR3 is built from 14 residues. The CDR3 spells CASSFEGKQETQYF. The CDR3 DNA sequence: TGTGCCAGCAGTTTTGAGGGGAAACAAGAGACCCAGTACTTC.

This clonotype was counted ten times or more. This chain uses TRBV15 with TRBJ2-1; 8 bases map to TRBD1. The CDR3 extends over 14 amino acids. V dropped 1 base and J dropped 7; count of bases not matched to a gene: 3. In germline, CDR1 is LNHNV, CDR2 YYDKDF (reference sequence). The CDR3: CATSRARQGNEQFF. CDR3 nucleotides: TGTGCCACCAGCAGAGCTCGACAGGGGAATGAGCAGTTCTTC.

The rearrangement links TRBV9 to TRBJ1-1; D ambiguous. Trimming removed 0 bases at V and 3 bases at J, with 9 bases between. From germline, CDR1 is SGDLS and CDR2 YYNGEE. The CDR3 spans 14 residues. DNA for the CDR3: TGTGCCAGCAGCGTAGGATGGGGAGACACTGAAGCTTTCTTT. This encodes CASSVGWGDTEAFF.

This clonotype was seen a few times. The CDR3 protein is CSASPARETGELFF. CDR3 in DNA: TGCAGTGCTAGCCCCGCGAGAGAAACCGGGGAGCTGTTTTTT. The V call is TRBV20-1, the J call TRBJ2-2, with D unresolved. V lost 3 bases to trimming and J lost 5 bases, with 13 bases between them. The germline CDR1 and CDR2 sequences are DFQATT and SNEGSKA (reference sequence). The CDR3 totals 14 residues.

This clonotype was seen repeatedly, ten times or more. V gene TRBV4-1 combines with J gene TRBJ2-1; tentatively, D is TRBD1 or TRBD2 (5 bases each). Germline V lookup: CDR1 MGHRA, CDR2 YSYEKL. The CDR3 is made up of 16 amino acids. Trimming left V 1 base short and J 0 bases short, with 10 bases between. This CDR3 reads CASSQGRTLSYNEQFF. The CDR3 DNA is TGCGCCAGCAGCCAAGGGAGGACACTCTCCTACAATGAGCAGTTCTTC.

The V call is TRBV6-4, the J call TRBJ2-1, with a tentative D call TRBD2 (5 bases). The CDR3 consists of 16 residues. CDR1 is MRHNA, CDR2 SNTAGT, per germline. Trimming removed 3 bases at V and 2 bases at J, with 14 bases between. The CDR3 sequence: CASSEDGAEPYNEQFF. CDR3 in DNA: TGTGCCAGCAGTGAAGATGGAGCGGAACCCTACAATGAGCAGTTCTTC.

This clonotype was seen more than once but under ten times. This rearrangement joins TRBV7-6 to TRBJ2-5, with a weak D call TRBD2 (6 bases). The CDR3 loop spans 21 amino acids. V lost 1 base and J lost 2, with 29 bases in between. The germline V gene has CDR1 SGHVS and CDR2 FNYEAQ. The CDR3 DNA sequence: TGTGCCAGCAGCTTAGGGTTCGAGCCCCTCAGACCGACTAGTCTTCAAGAGACCCAGTACTTC. Protein product: CASSLGFEPLRPTSLQETQYF.

The chain joins TRBV21-1 to TRBJ1-4; no check of the table's D call, TRBD1, against the DNA was made. TRBV21-1 is reported as a pseudogene. The CDR3 runs to 19 residues. CDR3 region: CASSTAPRDRGLSNEKLFF. DNA of the CDR3: TGTGCCAGCAGCACTGCTCCCCGGGACAGGGGTTTATCTAATGAAAAACTGTTTTTT.

J is TRBJ2-7 and V is TRBV7-8; possible D gene TRBD2, 5 bases. V dropped 5 bases and J dropped 0 bases, with 14 bases sitting between them. Germline assignment: CDR1 SGHVS and CDR2 FQNEAQ. The CDR3 is 15 amino acids. CDR3 bases: TGTGCCAGCAGCCCCCGGGCCGGGATCTCCTACGAGCAGTACGTC. It specifies CASSPRAGISYEQYV.

This clonotype was picked up a small number of times. This rearrangement joins TRBV20-1 to TRBJ2-5, with D perhaps TRBD1 (5 bases). The V and J ends lost 3 bases and 5 bases respectively, with 13 bases between them. The CDR3 sequence is 13 residues long. Germline CDR1 is DFQATT and CDR2 is SNEGSKA (reference sequence). CDR3 loop: CSASRQSAETQYF. CDR3 coding DNA: TGCAGTGCTAGTCGACAGTCCGCGGAGACCCAGTACTTC.

This clonotype was detected ten times or more. CDR3 region: CASNLAGGHGELFF. In DNA, the CDR3 is TGTGCCAGCAACTTAGCGGGGGGCCACGGGGAGCTGTTTTTT. The V and J genes are TRBV6-6 and TRBJ2-2, with 10 bases identical to TRBD2. Per the germline V gene, CDR1 is MNHNY and CDR2 is SVGAGI (reference sequence). With 7 bases clipped from V and 7 bases from J, the junction kept 6 bases outside the gene matches. This CDR3 region has 14 residues.

The CDR3 nucleotides read TGTGCCAGCAGAGAGGGACTAGCTAACGAGCAGTACTTC. Its translation: CASREGLANEQYF. This chain connects TRBV12-3 or TRBV12-4 to TRBJ2-7; 9 bases map to TRBD2. This CDR3 spans 13 amino acids. With V trimmed by 6 bases and J by 5 bases, 5 bases remained unmatched.

This clonotype turned up a few times. The chain employs TRBV15 and TRBJ2-1; maybe TRBD2 (5 bases). Germline V lookup: CDR1 LNHNV, CDR2 YYDKDF (reference sequence). The CDR3 extends over 18 amino acids. Trimming pared 5 bases from V and 0 bases from J, leaving 20 bases between. The CDR3 reads CATSGLDRTGSSYNEQFF. CDR3 DNA sequence: TGTGCCACCAGCGGTCTCGATCGAACGGGGAGCTCCTACAATGAGCAGTTCTTC.

Many counts were recorded for this clonotype. The chain combines TRBV2 with TRBJ2-2, with D unresolved. Germline CDR1 and CDR2: SNHLY and FYNNEI. The CDR3 contains 14 residues. The V end was cut by 10 bases, the J end by 2 bases, with 14 bases between. CDR3 sequence reads: CATRDSQNTGELFF. The CDR3 DNA follows: TGTGCCACCCGAGATAGTCAAAACACCGGGGAGCTGTTTTTT.

This sequence joins TRBV4-3 and TRBJ2-7, with a tentative D call TRBD2 (5 bases). Looked up from germline, CDR1 is LGHNA and CDR2 is YSLEER. V was clipped by 0 bases and J by 6 bases, with 9 bases between them. The CDR3 runs 13 residues. CDR3 amino acids: CASSQDFGVEQYF. The CDR3, as DNA: TGCGCCAGCAGCCAAGATTTCGGGGTCGAGCAGTACTTC.

This clonotype was picked up many times. The CDR3 DNA follows: TGTGCCAGCAGCCCGGGACTACCTCCGGGGAATGAGCAGTTCTTC. This translates into CASSPGLPPGNEQFF. The chain recombines TRBV27 with TRBJ2-1, with 7 bases aligning to TRBD2. Unmatched junction bases numbered 12, after V lost 6 bases and J lost 7 bases. The germline CDR1 and CDR2 sequences are MNHEY and SMNVEV (reference sequence). The CDR3 runs to 15 residues.

This clonotype was counted a few times. The chain couples TRBV4-3 to TRBJ1-4; maybe TRBD1 (6 bases). Germline V lookup: CDR1 LGHNA, CDR2 YSLEER. This CDR3 is 16 amino acids long. The germline V and J ends were trimmed by 0 bases and 5 bases, with 13 bases remaining between them. The CDR3 here is CASSQDGGRENEKLFF. CDR3 coding DNA: TGCGCCAGCAGCCAAGATGGGGGCCGGGAGAATGAAAAACTGTTTTTT.